The 21 T cell receptor beta chains listed next were all sequenced from one sample in a study of post-analysis software for immune sequencing data (dated by TCRdb to 2014 to 2015). The full study reports these points: Roughly 5 TRBV segments, including TRBV5-6, TRBV5-1 and TRBV20-1, were significantly more frequent in patients than controls.

Library preparation was by PCR. TCRdb shows the sequencer as Illumina HiSeq 2500. To reduce PCR and sequencing biases, unique molecular identifiers were built into the TCR beta cDNA libraries. TCRdb passed the public sequencing reads through fastp at Q25 and MiXCR, retaining productive beta sequences. All rows with the same CDR3 protein become a single entry with the most common DNA and genes. The sample table holds about 820,000 distinct CDR3 sequences, of which about 53% were seen once. Together, the top ten hold approximately 4.4% of the sample. Antigens for these TCRs are unknown. Input material: blood. Receptors originate from a girl under 18 with multiple sclerosis.

The chain links TRBV15 to TRBJ2-1, with TRBD2 identical over 10 bases. With 6 bases clipped from V and 7 bases from J, the junction kept 6 bases outside the gene matches. Germline assignment: CDR1 LNHNV and CDR2 YYDKDF (reference sequence). The CDR3 sequence is 14 residues long. Here the CDR3 reads CATRPAGGRNEQFF. CDR3 bases: TGTGCCACCAGGCCAGCGGGGGGGCGAAATGAGCAGTTCTTC.

The chain has TRBV10-3 and TRBJ2-3; 9 bases fit TRBD2. The V and J ends lost 2 bases and 3 bases, in that order; junction bases with no gene match: 12. CDR3 length equals 18 residues. Germline V gene lookup returns CDR1 ENHRY and CDR2 SYGVKD. CDR3 residues: CAISEGTSGGPSTDTQYF. The CDR3 bases are TGTGCCATCAGTGAGGGAACCAGCGGGGGGCCCAGTACAGATACGCAGTATTTT.

The chain couples TRBV20-1 to TRBJ2-5, with a tentative D call TRBD2 (6 bases). V was shortened by 4 bases and J by 5 bases, with 14 bases between the two germline ends. In germline, CDR1 is DFQATT, CDR2 SNEGSKA (reference sequence). The CDR3 length is 13 residues. The CDR3 bases are TGCAGTGCTAAGATCGGGGGAAGGGAGACCCAGTACTTC. Protein: CSAKIGGRETQYF.

Ten or more counts support this clonotype. This chain uses TRBV29-1 with TRBJ1-1, with unresolved D. CDR3 length: 13 amino acids. The germline gives CDR1 SQVTM, CDR2 ANQGSEA. The V gene lost 3 bases and the J gene lost 0 bases, with 8 bases spanning the gap. CDR3 DNA: TGCAGCGTTGAGCGGCAGATGAACACTGAAGCTTTCTTT. This encodes CSVERQMNTEAFF.

The chain couples TRBV11-2 to TRBJ2-1; TRBD2 matches at 7 bases. The germline gives CDR1 SGHAT, CDR2 FQNNGV. V was pared by 0 bases and J by 0 bases, with 8 bases of the junction left unmatched. The CDR3 totals 18 residues. The CDR3 DNA follows: TGTGCCAGCAGCTTAGAATATGGGGGGGGAAGCTCCTACAATGAGCAGTTCTTC. Its protein product is CASSLEYGGGSSYNEQFF.

The sample holds a few counts of this clonotype. The V gene is TRBV7-9, the J gene TRBJ2-7; perhaps D is TRBD1 or TRBD2 (5 bases each). The germline V gene encodes CDR1 SEHNR and CDR2 FQNEAQ (reference sequence). This CDR3 is built from 15 residues. Trimming cost V 4 bases and J 3 bases, with 16 bases left between them. CDR3 sequence (DNA): TGTGCCAGCAGCTCCATGGGGGACGGAAACTACGAGCAGTACTTC. Translation gives CASSSMGDGNYEQYF.

V gene TRBV6-5 combines with J gene TRBJ2-3; 7 bases line up with TRBD2. The CDR3 runs 17 residues. The junction had 13 bases not matched to a gene; V was cut back by 5 bases and J by 2 bases. Per germline, CDR1 MNHEY and CDR2 SVGAGI. The CDR3 coding sequence is TGTGCCAGCAGTCCTCGAGGGACGGGAGGCCCCACAGATACGCAGTATTTT. Protein sequence: CASSPRGTGGPTDTQYF.

The V gene is TRBV5-6, the J gene TRBJ2-5; 8 nucleotides line up with TRBD1. This CDR3 contains 14 residues. The J segment lost 3 bases and the V segment lost 4 bases, leaving 5 bases of the junction unmatched. Germline V CDR1 and CDR2: SGHDT, YYEEEE. The CDR3 coding sequence is TGTGCCAGCAGCAAACAGGGGGAGGAAGAGACCCAGTACTTC. It translates to CASSKQGEEETQYF.

This chain uses TRBV7-8 with TRBJ2-5; TRBD1 is a possible D gene (5 bases). Germline-derived CDR1 and CDR2 are SGHVS and FQNEAQ. The CDR3 covers 16 residues. V was trimmed by 3 bases and J by 3 bases, leaving 17 bases between them. The CDR3: CASSLSPDTVEETQYF. DNA of the CDR3: TGTGCCAGCAGCTTGTCCCCGGACACGGTGGAAGAGACCCAGTACTTC.

With regard to this clonotype: One junction end does not reproduce the germline sequence, and a read error may be involved. The chain is built from TRBV12-3 or TRBV12-4 and TRBJ2-1; D not certain. The CDR3 totals 14 residues. The CDR3 here is CTSSPRWVYNEQFF. CDR3 nucleotides: TGTACCAGCAGTCCCCGGTGGGTGTACAATGAGCAGTTCTTC.

A few counts support this clonotype. The chain is built from TRBV10-3 and TRBJ2-1; the D gene is possibly TRBD2 (5 bases). CDR3 length equals 14 residues. The germline V gene encodes CDR1 ENHRY and CDR2 SYGVKD. V gave up 2 bases and J gave up 4 bases, with 9 bases separating them. The CDR3 nucleotides are TGTGCCATCAGTGAGACTAGTAGTTACAATGAGCAGTTCTTC. It is translated as CAISETSSYNEQFF.

This clonotype has a handful of counts. This chain uses TRBV24-1 with TRBJ2-5; the D gene could be TRBD1 or TRBD2 (5 bases each). The DNA end favors TRBJ2-7, so the J call may be wrong. Per germline, CDR1 KGHDR and CDR2 SFDVKD. The CDR3 extends over 15 amino acids. The CDR3 DNA reads as TGTGCCACCAGTGATTTGAATTCCAGGGAGTGCGAGCAGTACTTC. Translation gives CATSDLNSRECEQYF.

The gene calls are TRBV2 and TRBJ1-1; D unresolved. Germline CDR1 reads SNHLY; CDR2 reads FYNNEI. Trimming shortened V by 6 bases and J by 1 base, and 9 bases separated the two germline ends. CDR3 size: 13 residues. The CDR3 here is CASRTDWNTEAFF. In DNA form, the CDR3 reads TGTGCCAGCAGAACCGACTGGAACACTGAAGCTTTCTTT.

This clonotype was observed a few times. The genes are TRBV29-1 and TRBJ1-1; D remains unclear. The CDR3 sequence is 13 residues long. Trimming removed 2 bases at V and 5 bases at J, with 12 bases between. Germline V gives CDR1 SQVTM, CDR2 ANQGSEA. The CDR3 is CSVEFGMWTEAFF. In DNA, the CDR3 is TGCAGCGTTGAATTCGGGATGTGGACTGAAGCTTTCTTT.

The V and J genes are TRBV6-5 and TRBJ1-1; a weak D match, TRBD1 (6 bases). From germline, CDR1 is MNHEY and CDR2 SVGAGI. The CDR3 consists of 13 residues. V lost 10 bases and J 3 bases, leaving 15 bases between the germline ends. CDR3 nucleotide sequence: TGTGCCACAAACAGGGCACAGTACACTGAAGCTTTCTTT. This translates into CATNRAQYTEAFF.

This chain uses TRBV6-1 with TRBJ2-1; no clear D. Germline V gene lookup returns CDR1 MNHNS and CDR2 SASEGT. Trimming left V 7 bases short and J 5 bases short, with 12 bases between. This CDR3 contains 13 residues. The CDR3 spells CASKLRRDNEQFF. In nucleotides, the CDR3 is TGTGCCAGCAAATTAAGACGCGACAATGAGCAGTTCTTC.

This clonotype showed up just a few times. The chain uses TRBV24-1 and TRBJ2-7; a weak D match, TRBD1 (5 bases). This CDR3 spans 13 amino acids. The germline CDR1 and CDR2 sequences are KGHDR and SFDVKD. Trimming took 9 bases from V and 0 from J, leaving 11 bases between them. CDR3 sequence reads: CATGKGFSYEQYF. CDR3 nucleotide sequence: TGTGCCACCGGTAAGGGGTTCTCCTACGAGCAGTACTTC.

This chain links TRBV12-5 with TRBJ1-1; weak D call: TRBD1 (5 bases). The CDR3 totals 13 residues. The V end lost 3 bases, the J end lost 5 bases, and 10 bases lay between the germline ends. Germline V gene lookup returns CDR1 LGHNT and CDR2 FRNRAP. The CDR3 DNA reads TGTGCTAGTGGTTTCAGTGGGACGACTGAAGCTTTCTTT. Amino acids: CASGFSGTTEAFF.

The table lists this clonotype with a few counts. The J gene is TRBJ1-2, the V gene TRBV3-1; D perhaps matches TRBD1 (5 bases). V lost 5 bases, J lost 4 bases, and 14 bases lay in between. Germline values: CDR1 LGHDT, CDR2 YNNKEL (reference sequence). CDR3 length: 14 residues. The CDR3 loop is CASSVRDLPYGYTF. CDR3 DNA: TGTGCCAGCAGCGTACGGGACTTACCCTATGGCTACACCTTC.

The J gene is TRBJ2-3, the V gene TRBV5-1; either TRBD1 or TRBD2 may fit D (5 bases each). Trimming took 4 bases from V and 3 from J, leaving 12 bases between them. The CDR3 is 14 amino acids. Germline CDR1 is SGHRS and CDR2 is YFSETQ. CDR3 DNA sequence: TGCGCCAGCAGCCTAAACTGGGGGACAGATACGCAGTATTTT. Translating it yields CASSLNWGTDTQYF.

This chain connects TRBV10-3 to TRBJ2-3; no clear D gene. The CDR3 runs to 13 residues. Deletions cut 10 bases from V and 0 bases from J, with 11 bases between. Germline loops: CDR1 ENHRY, CDR2 SYGVKD. The CDR3 sequence is CASRTPSTDTQYF. The CDR3 region has the DNA TGTGCCAGCAGGACCCCTAGCACAGATACGCAGTATTTT.